This TCR beta chain was sequenced for a study of T cells after posttransplantation cyclophosphamide. Study-level findings and limits: Skin or GI-infiltrating T cells shared few TRB sequences with blood. Later post-transplant blood repertoires were often dominated by donor CD8+ memory clones. Recipient CMV seropositivity and CMV reactivation strongly tracked TRB clonality.

This table comes from immunoSEQ multiplex PCR, and its TCRdb copy is limited to in-frame clones, with some not included. This sample carries approximately 15,000 clones, none of them present only once. The J segment lost 5 bases and the V segment lost 4 bases, leaving 6 bases of the junction unmatched. CDR3 length: 14 amino acids. Germline CDR1 is SEHNR and CDR2 is FQNEAQ (reference sequence). Cyclophosphamide on days +3 and +4 followed busulfan-fludarabine conditioning and a marrow graft. This clone was found a few times. Its antigen remains unidentified. The input for sequencing was PBMCs, taken 950 to 1,200 days after allogeneic stem cell transplant with posttransplant cyclophosphamide. The TCR sequence derives from a female patient in her 40s who received an allogeneic stem cell transplant from a related donor, was CMV-positive, and had no GVHD. A share of the T cells may be of graft donor origin. The V call is TRBV7-9, the J call TRBJ2-5; 8 bases are a match to TRBD2. CDR3 region: CASSWGGGKETQYF. CDR3 in DNA: TGTGCCAGCAGCTGGGGCGGGGGGAAGGAGACCCAGTACTTC.